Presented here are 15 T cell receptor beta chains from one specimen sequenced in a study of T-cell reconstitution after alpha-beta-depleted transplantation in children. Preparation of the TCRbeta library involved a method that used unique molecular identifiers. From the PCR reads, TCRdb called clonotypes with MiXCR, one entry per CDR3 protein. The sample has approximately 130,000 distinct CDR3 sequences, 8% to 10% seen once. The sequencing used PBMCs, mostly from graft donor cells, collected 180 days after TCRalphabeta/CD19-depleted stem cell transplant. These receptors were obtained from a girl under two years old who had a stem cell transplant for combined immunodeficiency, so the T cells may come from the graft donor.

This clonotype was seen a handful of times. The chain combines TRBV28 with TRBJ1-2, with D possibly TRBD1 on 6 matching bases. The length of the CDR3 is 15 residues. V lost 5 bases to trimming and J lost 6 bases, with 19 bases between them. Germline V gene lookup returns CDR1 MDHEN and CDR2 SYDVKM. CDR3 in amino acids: CASSETGAWRDGYTF. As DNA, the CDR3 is TGTGCCAGCAGTGAGACGGGGGCCTGGAGAGATGGCTACACCTTC.

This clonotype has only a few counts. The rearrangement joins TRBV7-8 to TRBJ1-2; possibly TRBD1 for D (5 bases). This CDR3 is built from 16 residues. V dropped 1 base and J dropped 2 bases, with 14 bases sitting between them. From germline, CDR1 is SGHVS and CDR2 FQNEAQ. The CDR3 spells CASSLVRGQRNYGYTF. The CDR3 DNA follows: TGTGCCAGCAGCTTAGTGAGGGGCCAGCGAAACTATGGCTACACCTTC.

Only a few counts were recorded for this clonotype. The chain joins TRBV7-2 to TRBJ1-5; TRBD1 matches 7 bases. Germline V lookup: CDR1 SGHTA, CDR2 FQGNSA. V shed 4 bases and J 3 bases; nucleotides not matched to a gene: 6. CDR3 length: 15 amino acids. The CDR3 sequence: CASSSGTVSNQPQHF. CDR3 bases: TGTGCCAGCAGCTCCGGGACAGTCTCCAATCAGCCCCAGCATTTT.

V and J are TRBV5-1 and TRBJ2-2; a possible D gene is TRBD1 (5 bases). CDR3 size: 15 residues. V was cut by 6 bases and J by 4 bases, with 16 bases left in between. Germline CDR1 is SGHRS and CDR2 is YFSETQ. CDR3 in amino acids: CASMPWGRGTGELFF. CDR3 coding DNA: TGCGCCAGCATGCCCTGGGGAAGGGGCACCGGGGAGCTGTTTTTT.

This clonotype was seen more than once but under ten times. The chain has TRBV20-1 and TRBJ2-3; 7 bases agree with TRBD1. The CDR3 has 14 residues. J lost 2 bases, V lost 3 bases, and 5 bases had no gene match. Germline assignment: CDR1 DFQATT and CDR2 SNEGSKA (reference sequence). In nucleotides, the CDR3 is TGCAGTGCTAGCCGGGACAGCGTCACAGATACGCAGTATTTT. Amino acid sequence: CSASRDSVTDTQYF.

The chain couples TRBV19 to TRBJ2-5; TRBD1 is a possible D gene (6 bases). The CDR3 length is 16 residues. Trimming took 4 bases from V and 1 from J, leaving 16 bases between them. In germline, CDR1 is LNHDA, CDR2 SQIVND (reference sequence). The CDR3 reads CASSTWTEGVQETQYF. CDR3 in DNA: TGTGCCAGTAGTACTTGGACAGAGGGGGTCCAAGAGACCCAGTACTTC.

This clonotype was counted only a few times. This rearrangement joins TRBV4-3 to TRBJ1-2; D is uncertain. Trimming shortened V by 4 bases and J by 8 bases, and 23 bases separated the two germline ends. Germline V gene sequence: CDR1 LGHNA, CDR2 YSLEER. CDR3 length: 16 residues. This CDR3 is CASSPEKETSSKGYTF. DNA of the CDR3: TGCGCCAGCAGCCCCGAAAAGGAGACAAGTTCGAAAGGCTACACCTTC.

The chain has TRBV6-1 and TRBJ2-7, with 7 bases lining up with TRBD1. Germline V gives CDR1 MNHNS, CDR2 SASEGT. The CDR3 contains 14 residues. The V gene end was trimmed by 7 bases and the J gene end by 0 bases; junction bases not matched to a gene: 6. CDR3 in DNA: TGTGCCAGCAACCCGACAGGGAACTCCTACGAGCAGTACTTC. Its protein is CASNPTGNSYEQYF.

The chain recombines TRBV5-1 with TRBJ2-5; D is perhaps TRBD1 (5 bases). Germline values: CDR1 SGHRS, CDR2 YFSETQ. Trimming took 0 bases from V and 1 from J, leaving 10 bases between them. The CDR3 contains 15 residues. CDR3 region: CASSLGGGPQETQYF. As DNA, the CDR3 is TGCGCCAGCAGCTTGGGGGGCGGACCCCAAGAGACCCAGTACTTC. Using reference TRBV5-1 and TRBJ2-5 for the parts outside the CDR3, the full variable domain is KAGVTQTPRYLIKTRGQQVTLSCSPISGHRSVSWYQQTPGQGLQFLFEYFSETQRNKGNFPGRFSGRQFSNSRSEMNVSTLELGDSALYLCASSLGGGPQETQYFGPGTRLLVL.

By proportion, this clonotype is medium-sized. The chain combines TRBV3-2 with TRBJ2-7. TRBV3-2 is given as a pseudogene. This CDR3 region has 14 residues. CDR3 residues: CASSALRSSYEQYF. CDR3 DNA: TGTGCCAGCAGCGCACTTAGGAGCTCCTACGAGCAGTACTTC.

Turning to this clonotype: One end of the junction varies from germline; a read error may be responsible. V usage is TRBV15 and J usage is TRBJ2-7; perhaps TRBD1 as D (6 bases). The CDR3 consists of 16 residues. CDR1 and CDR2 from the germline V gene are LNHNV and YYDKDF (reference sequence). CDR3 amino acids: CASSRDPHRVVYEQYF. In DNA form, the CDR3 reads TGTGCCAGCAGCAGAGATCCGCACAGGGTGGTCTACGAGCAGTACTTC.

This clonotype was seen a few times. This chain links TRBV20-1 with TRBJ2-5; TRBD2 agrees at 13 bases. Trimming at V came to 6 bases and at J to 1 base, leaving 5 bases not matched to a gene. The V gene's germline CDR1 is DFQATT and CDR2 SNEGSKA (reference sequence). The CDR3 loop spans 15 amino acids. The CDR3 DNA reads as TGCAGTGCGATACTAGCGGGAGGGCCCCAAGAGACCCAGTACTTC. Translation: CSAILAGGPQETQYF.

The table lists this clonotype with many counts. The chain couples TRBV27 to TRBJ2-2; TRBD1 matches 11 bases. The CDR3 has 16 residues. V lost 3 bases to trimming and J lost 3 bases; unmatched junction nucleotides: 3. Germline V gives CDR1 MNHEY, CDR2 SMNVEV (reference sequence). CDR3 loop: CASSFGTGGDTGELFF. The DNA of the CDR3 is TGTGCCAGCAGTTTCGGGACAGGGGGGGACACCGGGGAGCTGTTTTTT.

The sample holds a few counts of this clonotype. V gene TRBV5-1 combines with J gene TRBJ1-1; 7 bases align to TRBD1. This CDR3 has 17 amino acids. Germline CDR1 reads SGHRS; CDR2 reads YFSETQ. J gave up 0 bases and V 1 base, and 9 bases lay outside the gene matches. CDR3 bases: TGCGCCAGCAGCTTGAAGAGCAGGGGGGCCTTGAACACTGAAGCTTTCTTT. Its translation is CASSLKSRGALNTEAFF.

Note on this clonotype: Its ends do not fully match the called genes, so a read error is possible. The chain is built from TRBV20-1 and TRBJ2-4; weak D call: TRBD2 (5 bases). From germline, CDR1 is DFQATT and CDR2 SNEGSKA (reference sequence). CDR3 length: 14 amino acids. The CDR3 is CSARVLLAKNSQYF. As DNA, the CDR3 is TGCAGTGCTAGGGTGTTGCTAGCCAAAAACAGTCAGTACTTC.